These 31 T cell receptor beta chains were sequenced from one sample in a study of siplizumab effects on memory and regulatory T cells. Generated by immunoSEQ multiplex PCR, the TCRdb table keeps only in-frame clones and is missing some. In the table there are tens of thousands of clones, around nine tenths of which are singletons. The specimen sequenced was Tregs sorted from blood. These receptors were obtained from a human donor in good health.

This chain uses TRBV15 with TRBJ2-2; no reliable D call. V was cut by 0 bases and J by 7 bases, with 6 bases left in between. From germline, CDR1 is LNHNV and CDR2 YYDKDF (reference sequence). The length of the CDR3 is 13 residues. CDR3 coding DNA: TGTGCCACCAGCAGAGATCGAATCGGGGAGCTGTTTTTT. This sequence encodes CATSRDRIGELFF.

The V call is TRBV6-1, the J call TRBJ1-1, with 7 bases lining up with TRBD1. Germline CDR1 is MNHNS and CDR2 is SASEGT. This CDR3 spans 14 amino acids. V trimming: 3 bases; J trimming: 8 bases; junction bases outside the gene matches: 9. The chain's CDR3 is CASSDPTGREEAFF. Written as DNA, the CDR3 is TGTGCCAGCAGTGATCCGACAGGGAGGGAGGAAGCTTTCTTT.

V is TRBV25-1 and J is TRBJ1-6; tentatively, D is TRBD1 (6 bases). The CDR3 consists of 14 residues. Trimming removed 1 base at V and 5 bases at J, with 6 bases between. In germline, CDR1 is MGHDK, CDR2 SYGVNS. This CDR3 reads CASSESGDNSPLHF. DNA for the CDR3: TGTGCCAGCAGTGAATCAGGGGATAATTCACCCCTCCACTTT.

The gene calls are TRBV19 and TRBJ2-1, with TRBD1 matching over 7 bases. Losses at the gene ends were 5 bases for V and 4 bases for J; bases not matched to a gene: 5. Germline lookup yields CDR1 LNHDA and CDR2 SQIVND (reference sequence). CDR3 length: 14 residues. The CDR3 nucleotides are TGTGCCAGTAGTCCTGGGACAGCTTACAATGAGCAGTTCTTC. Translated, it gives CASSPGTAYNEQFF.

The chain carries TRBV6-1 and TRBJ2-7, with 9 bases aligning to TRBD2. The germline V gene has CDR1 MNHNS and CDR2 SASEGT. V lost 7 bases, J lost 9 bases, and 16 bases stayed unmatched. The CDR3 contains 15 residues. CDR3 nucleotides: TGTGCCAGCACCAGACTAGCGGAGGGATTTATCGGGCAGTACTTC. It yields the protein CASTRLAEGFIGQYF.

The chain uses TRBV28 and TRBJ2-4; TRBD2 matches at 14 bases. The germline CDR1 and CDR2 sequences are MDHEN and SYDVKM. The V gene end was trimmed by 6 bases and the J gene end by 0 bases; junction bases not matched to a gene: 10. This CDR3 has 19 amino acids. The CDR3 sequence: CASSPGLAGVVGAKNIQYF. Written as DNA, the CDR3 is TGTGCCAGCAGCCCGGGACTAGCGGGAGTCGTTGGAGCCAAAAACATTCAGTACTTC.

This CDR3 reads CASSLVWGPPWYEQYF. DNA for the CDR3: TGTGCCAGCAGTTTAGTGTGGGGCCCTCCATGGTACGAGCAGTACTTC. The chain couples TRBV28 to TRBJ2-5; D is possibly TRBD1 (5 bases). The J call may be in error: the DNA end matches TRBJ2-7 better. This CDR3 has 16 residues. CDR1 and CDR2 from the germline V gene are MDHEN and SYDVKM.

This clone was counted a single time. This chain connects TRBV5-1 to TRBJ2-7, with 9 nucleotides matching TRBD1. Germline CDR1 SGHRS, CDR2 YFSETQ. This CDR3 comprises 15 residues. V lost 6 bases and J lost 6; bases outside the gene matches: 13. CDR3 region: CASTANRGRRTEQYF. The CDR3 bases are TGCGCCAGCACCGCCAACAGGGGGCGCCGAACCGAGCAGTACTTC.

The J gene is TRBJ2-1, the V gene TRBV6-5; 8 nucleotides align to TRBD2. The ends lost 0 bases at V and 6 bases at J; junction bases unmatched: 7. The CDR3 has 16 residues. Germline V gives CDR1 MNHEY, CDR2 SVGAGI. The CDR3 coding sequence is TGTGCCAGCAGTTACTCGCTAAGCGGGAGTGGCAATGAGCAGTTCTTC. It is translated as CASSYSLSGSGNEQFF.

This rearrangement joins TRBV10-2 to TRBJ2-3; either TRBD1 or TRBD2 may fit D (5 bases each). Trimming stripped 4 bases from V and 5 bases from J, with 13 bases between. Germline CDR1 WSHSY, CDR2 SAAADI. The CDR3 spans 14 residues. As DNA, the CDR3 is TGCGCCAGCAGTGTTTCGGGGCGGCTAGATACGCAGTATTTT. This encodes CASSVSGRLDTQYF.

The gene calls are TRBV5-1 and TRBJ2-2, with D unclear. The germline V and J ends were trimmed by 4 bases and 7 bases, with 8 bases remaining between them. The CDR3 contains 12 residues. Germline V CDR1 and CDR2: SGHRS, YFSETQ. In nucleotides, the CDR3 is TGCGCCAGCAGCCCTATAGGCGGGGAGCTGTTTTTT. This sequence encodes CASSPIGGELFF.

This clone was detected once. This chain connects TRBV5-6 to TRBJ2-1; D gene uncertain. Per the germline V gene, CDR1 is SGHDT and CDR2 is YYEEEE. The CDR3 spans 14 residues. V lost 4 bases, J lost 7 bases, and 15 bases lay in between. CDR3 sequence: CASSRLLTENEQFF. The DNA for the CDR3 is TGTGCCAGCAGCCGGCTCCTTACAGAGAATGAGCAGTTCTTC. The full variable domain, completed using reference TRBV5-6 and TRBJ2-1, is DAGVTQSPTHLIKTRGQQVTLRCSPKSGHDTVSWYQQALGQGPQFIFQYYEEEERQRGNFPDRFSGHQFPNYSSELNVNALLLGDSALYLCASSRLLTENEQFFGPGTRLTVL.

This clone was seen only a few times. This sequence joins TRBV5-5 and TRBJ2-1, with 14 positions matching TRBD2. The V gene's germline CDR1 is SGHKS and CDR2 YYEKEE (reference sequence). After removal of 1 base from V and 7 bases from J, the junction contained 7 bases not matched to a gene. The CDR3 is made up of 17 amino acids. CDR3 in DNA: TGTGCCAGCAGCTTGACCGGGACTAGCGGGAGTGGGAATGAGCAGTTCTTC. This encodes CASSLTGTSGSGNEQFF. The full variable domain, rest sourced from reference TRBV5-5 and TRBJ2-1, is DAGVTQSPTHLIKTRGQQVTLRCSPISGHKSVSWYQQVLGQGPQFIFQYYEKEERGRGNFPDRFSARQFPNYSSELNVNALLLGDSALYLCASSLTGTSGSGNEQFFGPGTRLTVL.

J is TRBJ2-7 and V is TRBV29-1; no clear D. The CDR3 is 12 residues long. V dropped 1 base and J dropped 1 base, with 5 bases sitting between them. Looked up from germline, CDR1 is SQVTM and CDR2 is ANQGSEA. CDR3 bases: TGCAGCGTTGAAGTGGGGTCCTACGAGCAGTACTTC. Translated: CSVEVGSYEQYF.

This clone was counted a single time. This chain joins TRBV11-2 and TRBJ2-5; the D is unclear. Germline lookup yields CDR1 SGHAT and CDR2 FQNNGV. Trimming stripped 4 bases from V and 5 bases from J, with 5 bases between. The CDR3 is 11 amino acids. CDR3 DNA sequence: TGTGCCAGCAGCTATTCGGAGACCCAGTACTTC. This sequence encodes CASSYSETQYF.

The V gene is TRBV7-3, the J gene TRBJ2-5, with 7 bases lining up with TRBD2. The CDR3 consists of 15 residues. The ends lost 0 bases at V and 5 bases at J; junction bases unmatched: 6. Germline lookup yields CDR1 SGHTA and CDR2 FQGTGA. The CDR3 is CASSLTAGVMETQYF. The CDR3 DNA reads TGTGCCAGCAGCTTAACGGCGGGAGTTATGGAGACCCAGTACTTC.

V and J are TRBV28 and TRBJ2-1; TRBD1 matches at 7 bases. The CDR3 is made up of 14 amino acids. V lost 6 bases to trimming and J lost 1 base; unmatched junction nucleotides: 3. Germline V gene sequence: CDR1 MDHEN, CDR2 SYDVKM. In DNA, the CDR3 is TGTGCCAGCAGAAAGACAGGGTCCTACAATGAGCAGTTCTTC. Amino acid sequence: CASRKTGSYNEQFF.

CDR3 bases: TGTGCCAGCAGCTTAGACCACGAGCAGTACTTC. It is translated as CASSLDHEQYF. V is TRBV7-2 and J is TRBJ2-7; D ambiguous. This CDR3 has 11 amino acids. Germline lookup yields CDR1 SGHTA and CDR2 FQGNSA. V was cut by 1 base and J by 5 bases, with 3 bases left in between.

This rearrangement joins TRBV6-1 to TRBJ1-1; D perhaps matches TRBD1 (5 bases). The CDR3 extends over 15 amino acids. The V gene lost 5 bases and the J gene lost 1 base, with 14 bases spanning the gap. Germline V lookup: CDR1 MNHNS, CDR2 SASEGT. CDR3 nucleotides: TGTGCCAGCAGTTTGCAGGGTGTTGGGAACACTGAAGCTTTCTTT. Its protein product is CASSLQGVGNTEAFF.

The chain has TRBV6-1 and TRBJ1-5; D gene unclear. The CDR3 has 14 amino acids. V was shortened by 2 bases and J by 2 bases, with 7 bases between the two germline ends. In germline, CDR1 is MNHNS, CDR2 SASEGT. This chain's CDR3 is CASSELAGNQPQHF. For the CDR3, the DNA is TGTGCCAGCAGTGAATTGGCGGGCAATCAGCCCCAGCATTTT.

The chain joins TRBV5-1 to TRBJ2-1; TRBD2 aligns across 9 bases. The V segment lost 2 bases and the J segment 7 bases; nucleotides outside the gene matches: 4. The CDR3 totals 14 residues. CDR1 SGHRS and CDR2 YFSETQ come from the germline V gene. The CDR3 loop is CASSFSLAGNEQFF. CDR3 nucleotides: TGCGCCAGCAGCTTCAGCCTAGCGGGAAATGAGCAGTTCTTC.

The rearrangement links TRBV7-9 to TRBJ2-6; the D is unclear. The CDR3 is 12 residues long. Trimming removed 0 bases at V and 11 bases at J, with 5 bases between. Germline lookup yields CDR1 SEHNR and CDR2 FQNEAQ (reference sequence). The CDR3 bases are TGTGCCAGCAGCTTAGCCCAAGACGTCCTGACTTTC. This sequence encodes CASSLAQDVLTF.

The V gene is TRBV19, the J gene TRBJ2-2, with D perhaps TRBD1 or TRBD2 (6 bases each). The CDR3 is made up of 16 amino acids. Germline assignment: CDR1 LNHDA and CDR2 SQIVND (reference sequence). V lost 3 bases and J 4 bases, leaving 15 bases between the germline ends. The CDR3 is CASSIRGVFLTGELFF. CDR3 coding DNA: TGTGCCAGTAGTATTAGGGGGGTCTTTCTCACCGGGGAGCTGTTTTTT.

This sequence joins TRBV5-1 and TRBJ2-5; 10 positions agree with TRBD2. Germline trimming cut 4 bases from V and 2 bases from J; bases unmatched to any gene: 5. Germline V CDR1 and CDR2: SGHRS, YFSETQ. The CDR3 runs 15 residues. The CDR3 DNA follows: TGCGCCAGCAGCGCCGGACTAGCGGATCAAGAGACCCAGTACTTC. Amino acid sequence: CASSAGLADQETQYF.

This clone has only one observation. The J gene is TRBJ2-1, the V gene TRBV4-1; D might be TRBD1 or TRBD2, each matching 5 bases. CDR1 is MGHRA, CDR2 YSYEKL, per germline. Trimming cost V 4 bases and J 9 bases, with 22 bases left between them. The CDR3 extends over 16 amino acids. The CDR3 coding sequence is TGCGCCAGCAGCCTCCGGGACCTTGGACATGGTCTTGAGCAGTTCTTC. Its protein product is CASSLRDLGHGLEQFF.

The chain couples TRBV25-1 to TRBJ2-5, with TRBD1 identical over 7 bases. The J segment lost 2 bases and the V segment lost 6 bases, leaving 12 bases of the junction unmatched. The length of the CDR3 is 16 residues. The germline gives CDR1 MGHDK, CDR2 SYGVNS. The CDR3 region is CASRGPPGTVQETQYF. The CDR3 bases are TGTGCCAGCAGAGGACCCCCCGGGACAGTTCAAGAGACCCAGTACTTC.

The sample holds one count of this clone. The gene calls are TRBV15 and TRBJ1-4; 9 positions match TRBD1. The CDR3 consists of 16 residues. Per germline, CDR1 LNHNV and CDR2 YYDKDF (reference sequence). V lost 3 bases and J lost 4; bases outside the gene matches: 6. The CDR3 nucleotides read TGTGCCACCAGCAGTTGGGACAGGGTTGGTAATGAAAAACTGTTTTTT. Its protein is CATSSWDRVGNEKLFF.

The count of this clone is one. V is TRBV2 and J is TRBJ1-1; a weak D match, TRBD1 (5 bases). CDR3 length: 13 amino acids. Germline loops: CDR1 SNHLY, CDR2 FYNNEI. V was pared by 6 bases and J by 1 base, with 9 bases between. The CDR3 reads CASRVTENTEAFF. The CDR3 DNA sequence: TGTGCCAGCAGGGTGACAGAGAACACTGAAGCTTTCTTT.

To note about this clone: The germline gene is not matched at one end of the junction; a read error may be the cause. The CDR3 reads CASSLRDYDEQFF. The CDR3 DNA reads as TGTGCCAGTAGTCTCCGGGACTACGATGAGCAGTTCTTC. The chain recombines TRBV19 with TRBJ2-1; 7 positions match TRBD2. The CDR3 spans 13 residues. The germline gives CDR1 LNHDA, CDR2 SQIVND (reference sequence).

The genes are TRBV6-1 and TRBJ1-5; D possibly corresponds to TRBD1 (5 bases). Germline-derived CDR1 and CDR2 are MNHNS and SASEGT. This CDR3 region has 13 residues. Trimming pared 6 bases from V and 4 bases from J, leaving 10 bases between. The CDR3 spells CASRGGPNQPQHF. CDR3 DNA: TGTGCCAGCAGGGGGGGTCCGAATCAGCCCCAGCATTTT.

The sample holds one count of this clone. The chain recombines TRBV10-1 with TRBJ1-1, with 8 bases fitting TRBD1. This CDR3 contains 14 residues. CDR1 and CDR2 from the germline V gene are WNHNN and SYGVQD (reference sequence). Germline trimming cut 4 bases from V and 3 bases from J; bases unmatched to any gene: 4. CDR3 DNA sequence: TGCGCCAGCAGTGTTACAGGGGGGGACACTGAAGCTTTCTTT. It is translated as CASSVTGGDTEAFF.